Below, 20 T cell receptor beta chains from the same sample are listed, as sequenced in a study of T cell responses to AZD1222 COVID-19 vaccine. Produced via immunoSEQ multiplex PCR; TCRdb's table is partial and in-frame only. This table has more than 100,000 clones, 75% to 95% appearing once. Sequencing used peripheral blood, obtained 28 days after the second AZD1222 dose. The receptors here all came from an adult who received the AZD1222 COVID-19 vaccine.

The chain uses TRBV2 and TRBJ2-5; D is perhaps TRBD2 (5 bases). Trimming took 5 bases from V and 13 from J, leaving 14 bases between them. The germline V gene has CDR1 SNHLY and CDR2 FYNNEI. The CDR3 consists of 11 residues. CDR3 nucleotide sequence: TGTGCCAGCAGTCTTGGACTCCCAGGGTACTTC. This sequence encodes CASSLGLPGYF. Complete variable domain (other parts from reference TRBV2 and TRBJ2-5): EPEVTQTPSHQVTQMGQEVILRCVPISNHLYFYWYRQILGQKVEFLVSFYNNEISEKSEIFDDQFSVERPDGSNFTLKIRSTKLEDSAMYFCASSLGLPGYFGPGTRLLVL.

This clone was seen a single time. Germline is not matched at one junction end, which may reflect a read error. The CDR3 nucleotides are TGTGCCAGCAGCCTGAGAATGGGGATGGGGGCCCAATGTACTTTC. Its protein is CASSLRMGMGAQCTF. The chain uses TRBV27 and TRBJ1-2; the D gene is possibly TRBD1 (6 bases). Germline CDR1 reads MNHEY; CDR2 reads SMNVEV (reference sequence). The CDR3 is 15 residues long.

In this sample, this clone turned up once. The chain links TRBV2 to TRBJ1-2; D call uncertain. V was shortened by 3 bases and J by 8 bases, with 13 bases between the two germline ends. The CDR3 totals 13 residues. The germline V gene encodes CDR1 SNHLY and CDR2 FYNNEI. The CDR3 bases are TGTGCCAGCAGTGACAGCGGGCCTCACGGCTACACCTTC. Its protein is CASSDSGPHGYTF.

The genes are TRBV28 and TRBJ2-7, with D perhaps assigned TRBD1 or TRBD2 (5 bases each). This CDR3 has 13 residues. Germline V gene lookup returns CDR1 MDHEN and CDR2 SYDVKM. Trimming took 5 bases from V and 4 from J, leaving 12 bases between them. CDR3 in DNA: TGTGCCAGCAGTACGGGACCGGGATACGAGCAGTACTTC. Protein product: CASSTGPGYEQYF. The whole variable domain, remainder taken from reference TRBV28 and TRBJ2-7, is DVKVTQSSRYLVKRTGEKVFLECVQDMDHENMFWYRQDPGLGLRLIYFSYDVKMKEKGDIPEGYSVSREKKERFSLILESASTNQTSMYLCASSTGPGYEQYFGPGTRLTVT.

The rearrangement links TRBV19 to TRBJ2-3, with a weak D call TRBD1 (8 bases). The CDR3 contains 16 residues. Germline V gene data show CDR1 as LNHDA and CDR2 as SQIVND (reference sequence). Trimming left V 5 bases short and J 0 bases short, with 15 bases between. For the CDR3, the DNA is TGTGCCAGTAGTTGGGGGGGGACAGGCAGCACAGATACGCAGTATTTT. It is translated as CASSWGGTGSTDTQYF.

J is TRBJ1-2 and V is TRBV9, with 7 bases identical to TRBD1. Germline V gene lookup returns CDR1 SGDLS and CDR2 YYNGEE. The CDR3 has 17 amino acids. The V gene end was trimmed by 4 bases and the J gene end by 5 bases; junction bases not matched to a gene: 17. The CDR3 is CASSPYQTDRALYGYTF. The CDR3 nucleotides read TGTGCCAGCAGCCCTTACCAGACCGACAGGGCGTTATATGGCTACACCTTC.

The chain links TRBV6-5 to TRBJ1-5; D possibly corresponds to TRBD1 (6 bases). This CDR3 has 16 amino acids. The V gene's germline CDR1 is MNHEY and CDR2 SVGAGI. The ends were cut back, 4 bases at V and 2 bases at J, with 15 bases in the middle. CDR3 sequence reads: CASSSMGHLGNQPQHF. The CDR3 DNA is TGTGCCAGCAGTTCCATGGGACACCTTGGCAATCAGCCCCAGCATTTT.

CDR3 DNA sequence: TGTGCCACCAGTGACCCCATACGCACTGAAGCTTTCTTT. Its protein is CATSDPIRTEAFF. The J gene is TRBJ1-1, the V gene TRBV24-1; no definite D call. V lost 4 bases and J lost 4, with 9 bases in between. This CDR3 contains 13 residues. Germline loops: CDR1 KGHDR, CDR2 SFDVKD.

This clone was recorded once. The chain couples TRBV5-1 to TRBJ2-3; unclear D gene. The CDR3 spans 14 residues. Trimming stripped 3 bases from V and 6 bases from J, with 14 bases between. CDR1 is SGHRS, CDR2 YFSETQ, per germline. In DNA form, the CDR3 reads TGCGCCAGCAGCTCGGACCCTGGTCCGGATACGCAGTATTTT. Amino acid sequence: CASSSDPGPDTQYF.

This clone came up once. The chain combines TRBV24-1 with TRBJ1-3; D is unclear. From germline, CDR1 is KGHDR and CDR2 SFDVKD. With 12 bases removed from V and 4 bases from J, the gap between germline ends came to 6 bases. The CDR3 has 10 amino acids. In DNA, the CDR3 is TGTGCCCCGGGGGGAAACACCATATATTTT. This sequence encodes CAPGGNTIYF.

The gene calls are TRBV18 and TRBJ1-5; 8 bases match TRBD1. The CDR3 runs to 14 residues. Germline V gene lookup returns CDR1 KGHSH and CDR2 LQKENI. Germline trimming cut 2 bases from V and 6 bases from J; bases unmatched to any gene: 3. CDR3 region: CASSPGQGGQPQHF. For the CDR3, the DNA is TGTGCCAGCTCACCAGGACAGGGAGGTCAGCCCCAGCATTTT.

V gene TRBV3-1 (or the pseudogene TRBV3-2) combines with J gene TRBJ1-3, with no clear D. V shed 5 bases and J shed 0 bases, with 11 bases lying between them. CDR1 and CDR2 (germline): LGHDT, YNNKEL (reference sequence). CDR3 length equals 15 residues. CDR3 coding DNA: TGTGCCAGCAGCATACCGGGAGGCTCTGGAAACACCATATATTTT. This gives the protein CASSIPGGSGNTIYF.

CDR3 loop: CATSDLLGPYNEQFF. DNA of the CDR3: TGTGCCACCAGTGATTTGTTAGGGCCCTACAATGAGCAGTTCTTC. The V gene is TRBV24-1, the J gene TRBJ2-1; no reliable D call. Trimming removed 0 bases at V and 2 bases at J, with 7 bases between. The CDR3 has 15 amino acids. Germline CDR1 reads KGHDR; CDR2 reads SFDVKD.

CDR3 sequence: CASSFPPRGPRPCEQYV. Here the CDR3 DNA reads TGTGCCAGCAGCTTCCCACCCAGAGGGCCACGACCTTGCGAGCAGTACGTC. V is TRBV11-3 and J is TRBJ2-7; D perhaps matches TRBD2 (5 bases). CDR1 and CDR2 (germline): SGHNT, YENEEA. The V and J ends lost 3 bases and 6 bases respectively, with 24 bases between them. This CDR3 contains 17 residues.

In nucleotides, the CDR3 is TGTGCCAGCAGCGATGAGCGCCTCTATGGCTACACCTTC. Its translation is CASSDERLYGYTF. The chain uses TRBV6-5 and TRBJ1-2; D is uncertain. This CDR3 spans 13 amino acids. Looked up from germline, CDR1 is MNHEY and CDR2 is SVGAGI. V lost 6 bases and J lost 4, with 12 bases in between.

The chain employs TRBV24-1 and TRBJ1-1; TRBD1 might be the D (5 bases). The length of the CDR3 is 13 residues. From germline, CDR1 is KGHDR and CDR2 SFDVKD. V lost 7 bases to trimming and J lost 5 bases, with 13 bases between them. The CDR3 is CATRGALGTEAFF. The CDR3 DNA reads TGTGCCACCAGAGGGGCCCTTGGGACTGAAGCTTTCTTT.

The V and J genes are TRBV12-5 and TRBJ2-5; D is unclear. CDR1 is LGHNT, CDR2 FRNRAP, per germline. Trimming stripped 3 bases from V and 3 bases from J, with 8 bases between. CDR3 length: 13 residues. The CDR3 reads CASGFGWEETQYF. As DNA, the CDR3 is TGTGCTAGTGGTTTCGGGTGGGAAGAGACCCAGTACTTC.

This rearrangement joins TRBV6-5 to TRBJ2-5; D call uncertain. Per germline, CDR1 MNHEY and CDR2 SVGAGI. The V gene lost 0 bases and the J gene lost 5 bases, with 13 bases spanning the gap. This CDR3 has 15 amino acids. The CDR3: CASSYSRLRWETQYF. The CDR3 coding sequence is TGTGCCAGCAGTTACTCTCGGTTACGGTGGGAGACCCAGTACTTC.

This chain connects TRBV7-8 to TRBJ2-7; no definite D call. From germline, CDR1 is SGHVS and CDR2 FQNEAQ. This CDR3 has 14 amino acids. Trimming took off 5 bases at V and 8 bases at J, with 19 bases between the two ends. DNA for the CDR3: TGTGCCAGCAGCCCCACTGGCGGCTCCTTCCAGCAGTACGTC. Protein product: CASSPTGGSFQQYV.

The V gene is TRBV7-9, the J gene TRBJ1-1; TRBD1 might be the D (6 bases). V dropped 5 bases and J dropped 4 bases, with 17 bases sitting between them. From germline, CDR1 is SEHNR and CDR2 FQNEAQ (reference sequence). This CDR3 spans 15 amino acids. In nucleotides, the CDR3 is TGTGCCAGCAGCCTAACCGGGGGGCGTATCACTGAAGCTTTCTTT. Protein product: CASSLTGGRITEAFF.